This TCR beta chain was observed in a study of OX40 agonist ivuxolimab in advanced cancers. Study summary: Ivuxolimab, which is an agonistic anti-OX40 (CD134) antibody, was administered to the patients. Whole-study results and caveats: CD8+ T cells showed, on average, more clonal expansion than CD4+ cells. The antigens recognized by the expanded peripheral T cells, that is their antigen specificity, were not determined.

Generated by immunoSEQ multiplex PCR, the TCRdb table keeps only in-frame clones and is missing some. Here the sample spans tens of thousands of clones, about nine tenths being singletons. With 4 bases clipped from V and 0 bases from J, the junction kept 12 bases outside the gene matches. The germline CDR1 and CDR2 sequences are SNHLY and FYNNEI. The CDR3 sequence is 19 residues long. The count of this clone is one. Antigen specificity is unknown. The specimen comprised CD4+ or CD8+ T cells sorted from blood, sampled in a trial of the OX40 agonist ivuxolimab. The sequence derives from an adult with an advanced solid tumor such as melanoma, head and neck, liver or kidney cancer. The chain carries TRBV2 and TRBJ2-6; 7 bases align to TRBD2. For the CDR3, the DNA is TGTGCCAGCAGTGCGATAGGGACTACTCTAGGCTCTGGGGCCAACGTCCTGACTTTC. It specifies CASSAIGTTLGSGANVLTF.